This T cell receptor beta chain was sequenced in a study of OX40 agonist ivuxolimab in advanced cancers. V shed 3 bases and J 5 bases; nucleotides not matched to a gene: 11. CDR1 and CDR2 from the germline V gene are LNHDA and SQIVND (reference sequence). This CDR3 is built from 16 residues. Some clones are missing from TCRdb's copy, which holds only in-frame ones; the method was immunoSEQ multiplex PCR. The sample gives 50,000 to 65,000 clones, around 90% of which show up once; roughly 25% is in the top ten. This specimen consisted of CD4+ or CD8+ T cells sorted from blood, obtained in a trial of the OX40 agonist ivuxolimab. The sequence was collected from an adult with an advanced solid tumor such as melanoma, head and neck, liver or kidney cancer. V usage is TRBV19 and J usage is TRBJ2-5; 8 bases line up with TRBD2. The chain's CDR3 is CASSMGLAGYTETQYF. Here the CDR3 DNA reads TGTGCCAGTAGTATGGGGTTAGCGGGGTACACGGAGACCCAGTACTTC.